The 6 T cell receptor beta chains presented below share a single source sample, sequenced in a study of TIL therapy for anti-PD-1-resistant metastatic lung cancer. Documented time point: pre-treatment sample, taken before nivolumab and TIL therapy. This was the immunoSEQ v3 assay. Clones were sequenced by immunoSEQ multiplex PCR, and TCRdb holds only the in-frame ones, with some missing. The sample holds approximately 60,000 clones, roughly 77% seen once. The source was blood, collected at baseline. The receptors shown here come from a person aged 25-85 years with non-small cell lung cancer.

V gene TRBV12-2 combines with J gene TRBJ2-6; TRBD1 is taken as the D call from the table, unchecked against the DNA. TRBV12-2 has pseudogene status. The CDR3 consists of 15 residues. The CDR3, as DNA: TGTGCAAGTCGCCCCCCAGGGAACGGGGCCAACGTCCTGACTTTC. It codes for CASRPPGNGANVLTF.

V is TRBV13 and J is TRBJ2-7; D is unresolved. Germline loops: CDR1 PRHDT, CDR2 FYEKMQ (reference sequence). Trimming pared 5 bases from V and 0 bases from J, leaving 20 bases between. The CDR3 is 17 amino acids. The CDR3 sequence: CASSLRAFKESSYEQYF. The CDR3 nucleotides read TGTGCCAGCAGCCTAAGGGCTTTTAAGGAGAGCTCCTACGAGCAGTACTTC.

In the case of this clone: Different DNA sequences within this sample yield the same CDR3. This chain connects TRBV3-1 (or the pseudogene TRBV3-2) to TRBJ1-5; TRBD1 might be the D (6 bases). The length of the CDR3 is 13 residues. Germline CDR1 is LGHDT and CDR2 is YNNKEL (reference sequence). Trimming took off 0 bases at V and 6 bases at J, with 6 bases between the two ends. The CDR3 here is CASSQDRGQPQHF. CDR3 nucleotide sequence: TGTGCCAGCAGCCAAGACAGGGGTCAGCCCCAGCATTTT.

This chain links TRBV2 with TRBJ2-5; 7 bases match TRBD1. Germline CDR1 reads SNHLY; CDR2 reads FYNNEI. With 5 bases clipped from V and 2 bases from J, the junction kept 5 bases outside the gene matches. The CDR3 is 14 amino acids. CDR3: CASSLNRGQETQYF. The CDR3 DNA sequence: TGTGCCAGCAGTCTCAACAGGGGTCAAGAGACCCAGTACTTC.

The chain combines TRBV6-5 with TRBJ2-5, with D unresolved. V was cut by 8 bases and J by 3 bases, with 16 bases left in between. Germline loops: CDR1 MNHEY, CDR2 SVGAGI. The CDR3 is 14 amino acids. CDR3 in amino acids: CASQVGVNEETQYF. The CDR3 coding sequence is TGTGCCAGCCAAGTGGGCGTTAATGAAGAGACCCAGTACTTC.

The chain couples TRBV11-2 to TRBJ1-1; 10 bases are shared with TRBD1. Germline V lookup: CDR1 SGHAT, CDR2 FQNNGV. V was pared by 2 bases and J by 11 bases, with 2 bases of the junction left unmatched. This CDR3 has 12 residues. As DNA, the CDR3 is TGTGCCAGCAGCTTAAAGGGACAGGGGGCTTTCTTT. Translation: CASSLKGQGAFF.